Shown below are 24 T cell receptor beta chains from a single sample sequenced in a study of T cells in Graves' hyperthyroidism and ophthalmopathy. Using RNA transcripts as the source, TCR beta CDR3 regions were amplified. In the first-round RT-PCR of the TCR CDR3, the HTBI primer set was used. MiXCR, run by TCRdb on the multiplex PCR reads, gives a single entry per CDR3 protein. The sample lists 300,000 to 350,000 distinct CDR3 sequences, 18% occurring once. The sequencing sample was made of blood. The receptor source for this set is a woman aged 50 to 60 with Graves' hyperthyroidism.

CDR3 residues: CASSPFGGHFYGYTF. In DNA form, the CDR3 reads TGTGCCAGCAGCCCTTTTGGGGGACACTTCTATGGCTACACCTTC. The chain recombines TRBV7-2 with TRBJ1-2; D may be TRBD1 (6 bases). Trimming took off 5 bases at V and 4 bases at J, with 17 bases between the two ends. Germline CDR1 and CDR2: SGHTA and FQGNSA. The CDR3 runs to 15 residues.

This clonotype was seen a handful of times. The CDR3 loop reads CASSYGGGDTGELFF. The CDR3, as DNA: TGTGCCAGCAGTTACGGAGGGGGCGACACCGGGGAGCTGTTTTTT. V and J are TRBV6-6 and TRBJ2-2, with D tentatively TRBD1 (7 bases). The V gene's germline CDR1 is MNHNY and CDR2 SVGAGI (reference sequence). The V gene lost 2 bases and the J gene lost 3 bases, with 10 bases spanning the gap. The CDR3 covers 15 residues.

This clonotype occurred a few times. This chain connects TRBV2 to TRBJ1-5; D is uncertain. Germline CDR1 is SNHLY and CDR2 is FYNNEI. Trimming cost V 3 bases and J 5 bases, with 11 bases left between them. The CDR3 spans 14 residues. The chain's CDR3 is CASSDDRRDQPQHF. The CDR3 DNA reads TGTGCCAGCAGTGACGACCGGAGGGATCAGCCCCAGCATTTT.

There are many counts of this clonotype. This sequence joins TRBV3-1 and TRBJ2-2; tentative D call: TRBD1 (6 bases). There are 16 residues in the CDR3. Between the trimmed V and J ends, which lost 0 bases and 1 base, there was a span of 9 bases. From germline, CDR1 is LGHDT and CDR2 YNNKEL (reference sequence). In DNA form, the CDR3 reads TGTGCCAGCAGCCAAGAGGGGGCAGGGAACACCGGGGAGCTGTTTTTT. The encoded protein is CASSQEGAGNTGELFF.

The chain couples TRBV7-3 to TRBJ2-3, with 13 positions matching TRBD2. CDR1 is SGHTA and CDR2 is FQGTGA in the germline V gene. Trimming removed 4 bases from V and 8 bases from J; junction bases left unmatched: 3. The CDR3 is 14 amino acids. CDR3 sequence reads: CASSWTSGSGTQYF. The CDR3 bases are TGTGCCAGCAGCTGGACTAGCGGGAGCGGTACGCAGTATTTT.

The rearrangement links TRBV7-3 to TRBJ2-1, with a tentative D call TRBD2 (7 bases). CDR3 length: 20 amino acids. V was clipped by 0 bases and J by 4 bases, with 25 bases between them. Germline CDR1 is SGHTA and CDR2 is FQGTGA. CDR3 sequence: CASSLTPGAPPRGGYNEQFF. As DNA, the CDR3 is TGTGCCAGCAGCTTAACGCCAGGGGCCCCACCCCGCGGGGGTTACAATGAGCAGTTCTTC.

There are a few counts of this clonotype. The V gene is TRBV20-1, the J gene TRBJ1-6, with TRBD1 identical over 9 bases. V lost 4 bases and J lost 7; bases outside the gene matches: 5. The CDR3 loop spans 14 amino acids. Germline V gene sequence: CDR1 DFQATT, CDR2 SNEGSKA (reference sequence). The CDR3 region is CSATSGTGNSPLHF. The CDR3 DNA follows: TGCAGTGCTACCTCCGGGACAGGGAATTCACCCCTCCACTTT.

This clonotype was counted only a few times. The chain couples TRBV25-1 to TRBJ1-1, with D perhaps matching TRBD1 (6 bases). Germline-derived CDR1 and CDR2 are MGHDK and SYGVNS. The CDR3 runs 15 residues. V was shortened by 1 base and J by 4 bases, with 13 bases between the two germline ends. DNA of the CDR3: TGTGCCAGCAGTGAATGGGGGCAGTGGAGCACTGAAGCTTTCTTT. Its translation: CASSEWGQWSTEAFF.

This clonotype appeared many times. The CDR3 coding sequence is TGTGCCAGCAGTTATTATTACAGAAGTATCACAGATACGCAGTATTTT. Translation gives CASSYYYRSITDTQYF. The genes are TRBV28 and TRBJ2-3; D is uncertain. The CDR3 runs to 16 residues. In germline, CDR1 is MDHEN, CDR2 SYDVKM. With 4 bases removed from V and 2 bases from J, the gap between germline ends came to 16 bases.

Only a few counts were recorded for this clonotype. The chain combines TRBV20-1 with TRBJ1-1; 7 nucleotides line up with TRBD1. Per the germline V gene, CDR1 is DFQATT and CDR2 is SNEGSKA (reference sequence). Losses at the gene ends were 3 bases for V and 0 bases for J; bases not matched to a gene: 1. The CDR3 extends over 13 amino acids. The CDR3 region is CSASDRVNTEAFF. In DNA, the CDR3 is TGCAGTGCTAGCGACAGGGTGAACACTGAAGCTTTCTTT.

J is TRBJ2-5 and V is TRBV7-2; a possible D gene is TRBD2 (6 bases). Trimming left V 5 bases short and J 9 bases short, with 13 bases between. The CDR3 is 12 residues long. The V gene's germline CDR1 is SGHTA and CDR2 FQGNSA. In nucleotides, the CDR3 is TGTGCCAGCAGCCCCCCGGTAGCGGCCCAGTACTTC. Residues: CASSPPVAAQYF.

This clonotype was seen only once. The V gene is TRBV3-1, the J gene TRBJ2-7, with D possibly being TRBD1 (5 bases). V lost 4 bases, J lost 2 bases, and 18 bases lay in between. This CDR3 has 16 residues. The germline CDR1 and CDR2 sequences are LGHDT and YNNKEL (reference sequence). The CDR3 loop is CASSLRTQFRTYEQYF. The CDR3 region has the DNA TGTGCCAGCAGCCTTAGGACACAGTTTAGAACCTACGAGCAGTACTTC.

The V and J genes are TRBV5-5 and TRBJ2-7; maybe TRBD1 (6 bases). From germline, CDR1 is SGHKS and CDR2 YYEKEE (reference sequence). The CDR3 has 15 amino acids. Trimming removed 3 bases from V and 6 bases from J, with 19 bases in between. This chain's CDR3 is CASSWEQGLLTEQYF. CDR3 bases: TGTGCCAGCAGCTGGGAGCAGGGGTTATTGACCGAGCAGTACTTC. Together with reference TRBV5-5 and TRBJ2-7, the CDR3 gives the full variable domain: DAGVTQSPTHLIKTRGQQVTLRCSPISGHKSVSWYQQVLGQGPQFIFQYYEKEERGRGNFPDRFSARQFPNYSSELNVNALLLGDSALYLCASSWEQGLLTEQYFGPGTRLTVT.

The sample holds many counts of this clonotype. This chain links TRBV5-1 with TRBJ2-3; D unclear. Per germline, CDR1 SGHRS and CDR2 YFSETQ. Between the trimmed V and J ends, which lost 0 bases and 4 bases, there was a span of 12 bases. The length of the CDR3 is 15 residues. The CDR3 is CASSLVFQAADTQYF. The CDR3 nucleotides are TGCGCCAGCAGCTTGGTATTTCAGGCGGCAGATACGCAGTATTTT.

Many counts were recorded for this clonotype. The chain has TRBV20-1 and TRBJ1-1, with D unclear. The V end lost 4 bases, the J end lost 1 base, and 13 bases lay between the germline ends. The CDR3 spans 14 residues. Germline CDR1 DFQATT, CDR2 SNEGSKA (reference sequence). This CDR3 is CSANVRGKNTEAFF. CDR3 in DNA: TGCAGTGCTAACGTCCGGGGTAAGAACACTGAAGCTTTCTTT.

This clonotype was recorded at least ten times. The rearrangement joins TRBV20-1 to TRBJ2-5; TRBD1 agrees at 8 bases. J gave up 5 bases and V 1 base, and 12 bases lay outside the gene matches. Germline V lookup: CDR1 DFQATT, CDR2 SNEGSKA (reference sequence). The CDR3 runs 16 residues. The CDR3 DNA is TGCAGTGCTAGAGTTCGGAGCCAGGGGGCTCGGGAGACCCAGTACTTC. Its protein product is CSARVRSQGARETQYF.

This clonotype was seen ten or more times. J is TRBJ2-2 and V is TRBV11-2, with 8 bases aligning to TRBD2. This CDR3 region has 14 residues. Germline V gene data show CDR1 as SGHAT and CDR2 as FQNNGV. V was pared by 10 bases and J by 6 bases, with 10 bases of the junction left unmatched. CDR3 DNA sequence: TGTGCCACCGGGAGGGACGGAGAGGCCGGGGAGCTGTTTTTT. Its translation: CATGRDGEAGELFF.

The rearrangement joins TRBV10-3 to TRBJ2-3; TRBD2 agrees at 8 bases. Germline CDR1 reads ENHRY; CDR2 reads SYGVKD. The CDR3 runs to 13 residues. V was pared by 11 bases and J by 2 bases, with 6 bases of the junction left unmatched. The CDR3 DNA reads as TGTGCCGTGAGACTAGCGAACACAGATACGCAGTATTTT. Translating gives CAVRLANTDTQYF.

The CDR3 here is CASSTSTSRSSYNEQFF. The CDR3 nucleotides read TGTGCCAGTAGTACGAGCACTAGCAGGAGCTCCTACAATGAGCAGTTCTTC. The chain employs TRBV19 and TRBJ2-1; D may be TRBD2 (6 bases). The CDR3 is made up of 17 amino acids. Trimming removed 4 bases at V and 0 bases at J, with 16 bases between. Germline V CDR1 and CDR2: LNHDA, SQIVND (reference sequence).

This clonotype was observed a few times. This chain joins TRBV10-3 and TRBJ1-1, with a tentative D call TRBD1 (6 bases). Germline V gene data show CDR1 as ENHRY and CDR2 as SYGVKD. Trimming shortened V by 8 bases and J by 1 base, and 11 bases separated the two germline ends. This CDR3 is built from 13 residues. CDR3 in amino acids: CAIRGGENTEAFF. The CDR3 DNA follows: TGTGCCATCCGAGGGGGGGAGAACACTGAAGCTTTCTTT.

CDR3 in amino acids: CSARPLDGGASAFF. The CDR3 DNA reads TGCAGTGCTAGGCCCCTGGACGGTGGGGCCTCAGCTTTCTTT. The V call is TRBV20-1, the J call TRBJ1-1; weak D call: TRBD1 (5 bases). This CDR3 spans 14 amino acids. From germline, CDR1 is DFQATT and CDR2 SNEGSKA (reference sequence). The V end lost 3 bases, the J end lost 10 bases, and 21 bases lay between the germline ends.

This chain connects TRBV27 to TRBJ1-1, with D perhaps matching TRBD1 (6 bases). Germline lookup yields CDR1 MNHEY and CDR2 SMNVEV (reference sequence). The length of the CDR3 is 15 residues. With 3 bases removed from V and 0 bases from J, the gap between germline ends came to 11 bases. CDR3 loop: CASSFSGQLNTEAFF. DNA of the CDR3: TGTGCCAGCAGTTTTTCAGGACAGTTGAACACTGAAGCTTTCTTT.

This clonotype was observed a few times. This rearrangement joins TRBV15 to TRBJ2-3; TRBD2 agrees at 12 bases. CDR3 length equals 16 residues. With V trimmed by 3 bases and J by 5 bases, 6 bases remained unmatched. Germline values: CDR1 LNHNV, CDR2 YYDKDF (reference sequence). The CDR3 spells CATSRLAGGNEDTQYF. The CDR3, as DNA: TGTGCCACCAGCAGGCTAGCGGGAGGGAATGAAGATACGCAGTATTTT.

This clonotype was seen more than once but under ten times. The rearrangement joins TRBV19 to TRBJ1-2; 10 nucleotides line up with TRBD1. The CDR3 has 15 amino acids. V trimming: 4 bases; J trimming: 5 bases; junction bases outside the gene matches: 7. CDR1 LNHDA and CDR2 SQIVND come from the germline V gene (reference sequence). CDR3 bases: TGTGCCAGTAGTAGGCCGGGACAGGGGACGTATGGCTACACCTTC. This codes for CASSRPGQGTYGYTF.